The 20 T cell receptor beta chains listed next were all sequenced from one sample in a study of graft-versus-host responses after intestinal transplantation. No antigen is known for these receptors. Sequencing used immunoSEQ multiplex PCR; TCRdb keeps in-frame clones, though not all of them. The sample carries around 110,000 clones, approximately 90% recorded once. The specimen was unstimulated CD4+ T cells sorted from spleen or lymph node cells, collected before intestinal transplant. The source of these receptors is a human donor who received an intestinal transplant.

The CDR3 here is CASSAQPGLVVTEQFF. CDR3 in DNA: TGTGCCAGCAGCGCCCAACCGGGACTAGTTGTTACTGAGCAGTTCTTC. V usage is TRBV9 and J usage is TRBJ2-1, with TRBD2 matching over 8 bases. Looked up from germline, CDR1 is SGDLS and CDR2 is YYNGEE. The CDR3 extends over 16 amino acids. V dropped 3 bases and J dropped 9; count of bases not matched to a gene: 14. Based on the CDR3 plus reference TRBV9 and TRBJ2-1, the full variable domain is DSGVTQTPKHLITATGQRVTLRCSPRSGDLSVYWYQQSLDQGLQFLIQYYNGEERAKGNILERFSAQQFPDLHSELNLSSLELGDSALYFCASSAQPGLVVTEQFFGPGTRLTVL.

The table lists this clone with a count of one. The rearrangement links TRBV27 to TRBJ2-3; possible D gene TRBD1, 5 bases. The CDR3 sequence is 11 residues long. Trimming pared 6 bases from V and 5 bases from J, leaving 6 bases between. Looked up from germline, CDR1 is MNHEY and CDR2 is SMNVEV (reference sequence). The DNA of the CDR3 is TGTGCCAGCAGAACAGGAGATACGCAGTATTTT. Protein: CASRTGDTQYF.

This rearrangement joins TRBV21-1 to TRBJ2-1; TRBD2, as called in the table, went unchecked against the DNA. TRBV21-1 is a known pseudogene. CDR3 length: 14 amino acids. In nucleotides, the CDR3 is TGTGCCAGCAGACTACTACCGAGGATCAATGAGCAGTTCTTC. It is translated as CASRLLPRINEQFF.

The genes are TRBV7-2 and TRBJ1-5; D not resolved. Trimming pared 1 base from V and 3 bases from J, leaving 10 bases between. CDR3 length: 15 amino acids. CDR1 is SGHTA and CDR2 is FQGNSA in the germline V gene. Here the CDR3 reads CASSLDGEDNQPQHF. DNA of the CDR3: TGTGCCAGCAGCTTAGACGGGGAAGACAATCAGCCCCAGCATTTT.

The chain has TRBV18 and TRBJ1-3; D is perhaps TRBD1 (5 bases). The CDR3 consists of 16 residues. CDR1 and CDR2 (germline): KGHSH, LQKENI. Trimming took 6 bases from V and 4 from J, leaving 19 bases between them. The CDR3 nucleotides are TGTGCCAGCTCGGGACTAAACGCGGCTTCCGGAAACACCATATATTTT. It codes for CASSGLNAASGNTIYF.

The V gene is TRBV5-1, the J gene TRBJ2-5; the D gene is possibly TRBD2 (6 bases). Per the germline V gene, CDR1 is SGHRS and CDR2 is YFSETQ. This CDR3 spans 11 amino acids. V lost 3 bases and J lost 8, with 8 bases in between. The CDR3 spells CASSSGTTQYF. The CDR3 nucleotides are TGCGCCAGCAGCTCAGGGACTACCCAGTACTTC. The whole variable domain, filled in from reference TRBV5-1 and TRBJ2-5, reads KAGVTQTPRYLIKTRGQQVTLSCSPISGHRSVSWYQQTPGQGLQFLFEYFSETQRNKGNFPGRFSGRQFSNSRSEMNVSTLELGDSALYLCASSSGTTQYFGPGTRLLVL.

This rearrangement joins TRBV19 to TRBJ2-7; TRBD2 might be the D (5 bases). The CDR3 consists of 12 residues. V was trimmed by 9 bases and J by 5 bases, leaving 14 bases between them. Germline loops: CDR1 LNHDA, CDR2 SQIVND (reference sequence). The CDR3 region has the DNA TGTGCCAGCGGAAAACGAGGGAACGAGCAGTACTTC. As protein: CASGKRGNEQYF.

This clone has just one count. The V and J genes are TRBV7-2 and TRBJ2-5; 9 bases map to TRBD2. The CDR3 totals 17 residues. With V trimmed by 3 bases and J by 3 bases, 11 bases remained unmatched. Per germline, CDR1 SGHTA and CDR2 FQGNSA. CDR3 in DNA: TGTGCCAGCAGCTTTGTTCCCCTAGCGGGGACTAAAGAGACCCAGTACTTC. Translated, it gives CASSFVPLAGTKETQYF.

The rearrangement uses TRBV29-1 and TRBJ1-2, with D possibly being TRBD1 (6 bases). V shed 3 bases and J shed 4 bases, with 15 bases lying between them. The CDR3 consists of 14 residues. CDR1 and CDR2 from the germline V gene are SQVTM and ANQGSEA. This CDR3 reads CSVESAGVGYGYTF. The CDR3 DNA sequence: TGCAGCGTTGAGTCGGCAGGGGTTGGCTATGGCTACACCTTC.

The J gene is TRBJ2-3, the V gene TRBV28; TRBD1 aligns across 7 bases. V shed 6 bases and J 2 bases; nucleotides not matched to a gene: 11. From germline, CDR1 is MDHEN and CDR2 SYDVKM. The CDR3 sequence is 16 residues long. The CDR3 bases are TGTGCCAGCAGGGCCGGGACAGCGACCTTCACAGATACGCAGTATTTT. Encoded protein: CASRAGTATFTDTQYF.

This clone was picked up one time. The chain is built from TRBV27 and TRBJ2-1; D is possibly TRBD2 (5 bases). The V and J ends lost 5 bases and 8 bases respectively, with 25 bases between them. This CDR3 region has 17 residues. Germline V gene lookup returns CDR1 MNHEY and CDR2 SMNVEV (reference sequence). CDR3 bases: TGTGCCAGCAGTCCTTCACTTAGAGGTCAGTGGAGGTATGAGCAGTTCTTC. Protein: CASSPSLRGQWRYEQFF.

The chain links TRBV19 to TRBJ2-2; TRBD1 matches at 7 bases. The germline CDR1 and CDR2 sequences are LNHDA and SQIVND (reference sequence). Unmatched junction bases numbered 11, after V lost 3 bases and J lost 1 base. The CDR3 totals 18 residues. As DNA, the CDR3 is TGTGCCAGTAGTATTCTCCTCCTCCGGGACAGGAACACCGGGGAGCTGTTTTTT. Amino acids: CASSILLLRDRNTGELFF.

The chain carries TRBV29-1 and TRBJ2-7; tentatively, D is TRBD1 (6 bases). This CDR3 spans 14 amino acids. Deletions cut 6 bases from V and 1 base from J, with 16 bases between. Looked up from germline, CDR1 is SQVTM and CDR2 is ANQGSEA. The CDR3 region is CSVITGPGSYEQYF. In nucleotides, the CDR3 is TGCAGCGTAATAACAGGGCCCGGATCCTACGAGCAGTACTTC.

CDR3 in amino acids: CASSPPPPGQNYGYTF. CDR3 coding DNA: TGTGCCAGCAGCCCACCCCCCCCAGGACAGAACTATGGCTACACCTTC. This sequence joins TRBV9 and TRBJ1-2, with D possibly TRBD1 on 6 matching bases. Germline V gives CDR1 SGDLS, CDR2 YYNGEE. Trimming pared 4 bases from V and 2 bases from J, leaving 18 bases between. The CDR3 has 16 amino acids.

The chain combines TRBV6-5 with TRBJ2-7; D gene unclear. Germline V CDR1 and CDR2: MNHEY, SVGAGI. The CDR3 consists of 14 residues. V was trimmed by 4 bases and J by 0 bases, leaving 10 bases between them. CDR3 protein: CASSSNDISYEQYF. The CDR3, as DNA: TGTGCCAGCAGTTCCAATGACATCTCCTACGAGCAGTACTTC.

The chain carries TRBV6-5 and TRBJ2-6, with D hard to call. The CDR3 runs to 15 residues. V dropped 5 bases and J dropped 2 bases, with 10 bases sitting between them. CDR1 MNHEY and CDR2 SVGAGI come from the germline V gene. In DNA form, the CDR3 reads TGTGCCAGCAGTGGTATAGAGGCTGGGGCCAACGTCCTGACTTTC. Translated: CASSGIEAGANVLTF.

The V gene is TRBV18, the J gene TRBJ2-3; tentatively, D is TRBD1 (5 bases). Trimming took 2 bases from V and 2 from J, leaving 14 bases between them. From germline, CDR1 is KGHSH and CDR2 LQKENI. The CDR3 contains 16 residues. CDR3 region: CASSPWGRATTDTQYF. DNA for the CDR3: TGTGCCAGCTCACCATGGGGCAGGGCTACCACAGATACGCAGTATTTT.

The chain joins TRBV6-5 to TRBJ2-7, with 9 bases aligning to TRBD2. The CDR3 is 15 residues long. CDR1 is MNHEY and CDR2 is SVGAGI in the germline V gene. V gave up 2 bases and J gave up 9 bases; unmatched junction bases: 11. CDR3 in DNA: TGTGCCAGCAGTTACGGTCTAGCGGGATCCTACCCGCAGTACTTC. Protein product: CASSYGLAGSYPQYF.

This rearrangement joins TRBV27 to TRBJ1-3; D ambiguous. This CDR3 is built from 13 residues. The V end was cut by 6 bases, the J end by 0 bases, with 6 bases between. Germline assignment: CDR1 MNHEY and CDR2 SMNVEV (reference sequence). Here the CDR3 DNA reads TGTGCCAGCAGCCGTAGCTCTGGAAACACCATATATTTT. Its translation is CASSRSSGNTIYF.

The chain employs TRBV6-5 and TRBJ1-2; 7 bases map to TRBD1. Trimming removed 4 bases from V and 7 bases from J; junction bases left unmatched: 3. There are 12 residues in the CDR3. Germline CDR1 MNHEY, CDR2 SVGAGI. The CDR3 reads CASSSDRAGYTF. The CDR3 coding sequence is TGTGCCAGCAGTTCTGACAGGGCTGGCTACACCTTC.